This paragraph reports one T cell receptor (beta chain). The data originate from a study of blood T cell repertoires in COVID-19. Across the study: COVID-19 samples collected from the United States, Italy and Spain covered acute and convalescent phases. T cells, B-cell-depleted T cells, or PBMCs supplied cDNA or gDNA.

As handled by the study authors: Cell counts per sample came from amplifying reference gene primers. Assay used: immunoSEQ multiplex PCR; TCRdb lists only in-frame clones, some missing. That table gives V, J and clone size, and the DNA gave D and trimming. The table records 110,000 or so clones, roughly 80% of them present only once. Trimming removed 2 bases at V and 3 bases at J, with 11 bases between. Germline CDR1 SGHRS, CDR2 YFSETQ. The CDR3 totals 14 residues. The gene calls are TRBV5-1 and TRBJ1-1; D may be TRBD1 (5 bases). This TCR was sampled from a woman aged 70-85 years with acute or convalescent COVID-19. Sequences were obtained from peripheral blood. CDR3 region: CASSFQIRDTEAFF. CDR3 DNA sequence: TGCGCCAGCAGCTTCCAAATCAGGGACACTGAAGCTTTCTTT.